This T cell receptor beta chain was sequenced for a study of shared clonotypes between healthy human individuals. Study at large: The study enrolled two women and three men aged 18 to 49.

Note on this clone: Its antigen is as yet unknown.

Donors comprised healthy HIV-negative adults lacking recent acute infections or vaccinations. Clones were read by immunoSEQ multiplex PCR, and TCRdb kept only the in-frame ones, dropping some. The sample yields roughly 2.6 million clones, approximately 90% seen once. Study results and limitations: The generation probabilities recorded for non-shared clonotypes fell below those of clonotypes shared by all four donors.

The source of this sequence is a man between 18 and 35 years old in good health. Material for sequencing was naive CD4+ T cells sorted from blood. The subset was: CD45RA+ positively selected.

The CDR3 nucleotides are TGTGCCAGTAGTGAGGACAGGGGGAGCGCAGATACGCAGTATTTT. Its protein product is CASSEDRGSADTQYF. The chain couples TRBV19 to TRBJ2-3, with TRBD1 matching over 10 bases. Germline values: CDR1 LNHDA, CDR2 SQIVND (reference sequence). With V trimmed by 5 bases and J by 4 bases, 6 bases remained unmatched. This CDR3 region has 15 residues.